This T cell receptor (beta chain) was found in a study of CD8+CD57+ T cells in acquired aplastic anemia. Looking at the study overall: DNA from sorted CD4+ and CD8+ cells averaged around 3.5 ug. Study-level findings and limits: It was found that approximately 29 CD8+ CDR3 sequences were shared between patients and controls.

CDR3 and TCR beta VDJ profiling relied on a genomic DNA template. TCRdb called the reads again in MiXCR, with one record for every CDR3 protein. The repertoire includes about 150,000 distinct CDR3 sequences, about 45% of them detected once, and about 2.9% sits in the top ten. V was cut by 2 bases and J by 1 base, with 6 bases left in between. In germline, CDR1 is LGHDT, CDR2 YNNKEL (reference sequence). CDR3 length: 15 amino acids. Notes on this clonotype: The antigen is unknown.

The patients chosen for sequencing had shown expansion of CD8+CD57+ cells (detected by flow cytometry). The chain uses TRBV3-1 and TRBJ1-6; D is ambiguous. The sequence was obtained from a human donor with aplastic anemia. The sample taken for sequencing was sorted CD4+, CD8+, or CD8+CD57+ T cells (not recorded which) from PBMCs. The CDR3 DNA reads TGTGCCAGCAGCCAATCGGGGTCCTATAATTCACCCCTCCACTTT. Translating gives CASSQSGSYNSPLHF.